This T cell receptor (beta chain) was identified during a study of T cell responses to AZD1222 COVID-19 vaccine. The V gene lost 4 bases and the J gene lost 9 bases, with 14 bases spanning the gap. This CDR3 has 13 amino acids. The germline CDR1 and CDR2 sequences are KGHDR and SFDVKD. Regarding the study as a whole: Among the donors, most were white British and more were female, and clonal diversity was possibly underestimated. Spike was spanned by vaccine-associated CD4 TCRs, which were dominant at 160-218 and 743-854. Recipients of AZD1222 seropositive at baseline numbered only 6 or 7.

Data came from immunoSEQ multiplex PCR; TCRdb stores just in-frame clones and leaves some out. The data show some 130,000 clones, approximately 91% seen once. As for this clone: Antigen specificity is unknown.

Analyses pooled second doses at about 4 or about 12 weeks. The TCR was taken from an adult who received the AZD1222 COVID-19 vaccine. The chain carries TRBV24-1 and TRBJ1-1, with a tentative D call TRBD1 (5 bases). The source was peripheral blood, collected 28 days after the second AZD1222 dose. The CDR3 DNA follows: TGTGCCACCAGTGAGGGGCCGACTACGAAAGCTTTCTTT. Protein: CATSEGPTTKAFF.